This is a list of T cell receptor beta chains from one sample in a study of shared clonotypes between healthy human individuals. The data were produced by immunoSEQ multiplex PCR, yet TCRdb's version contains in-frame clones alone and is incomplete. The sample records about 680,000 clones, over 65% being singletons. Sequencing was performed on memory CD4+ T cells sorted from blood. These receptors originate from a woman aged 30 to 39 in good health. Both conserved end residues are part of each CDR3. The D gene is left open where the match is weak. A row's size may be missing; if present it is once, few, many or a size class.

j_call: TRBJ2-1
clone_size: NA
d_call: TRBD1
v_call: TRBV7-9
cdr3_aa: CASSSRDRPYNEQFF
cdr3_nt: TGTGCCAGCAGCTCGAGGGACAGACCATACAATGAGCAGTTCTTC

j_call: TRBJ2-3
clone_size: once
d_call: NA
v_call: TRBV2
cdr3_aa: CASSEGTASSTDTQYF
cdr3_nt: TGTGCCAGCAGTGAAGGGACGGCATCTAGCACAGATACGCAGTATTTT

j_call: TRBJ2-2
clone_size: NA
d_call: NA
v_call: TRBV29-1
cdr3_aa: CSVRIQGNTGELFF
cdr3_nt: TGCAGCGTTCGGATACAAGGGAACACCGGGGAGCTGTTTTTT

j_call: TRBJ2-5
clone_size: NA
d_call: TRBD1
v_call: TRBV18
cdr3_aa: CASSSGQGEETQYF
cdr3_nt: TGTGCCAGCTCGTCCGGACAGGGTGAAGAGACCCAGTACTTC

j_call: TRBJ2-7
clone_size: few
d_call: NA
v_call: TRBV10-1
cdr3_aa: CASSGDISYEQYF
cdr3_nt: TGCGCCAGCAGTGGAGACATTTCCTACGAGCAGTACTTC

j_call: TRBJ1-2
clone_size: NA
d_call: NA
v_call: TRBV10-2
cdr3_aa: CASSQAPLYGYTF
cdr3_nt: TGCGCCAGCAGTCAGGCGCCCCTCTATGGCTACACCTTC

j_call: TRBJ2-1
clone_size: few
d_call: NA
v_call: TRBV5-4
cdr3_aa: CASSPARGREVGEQFF
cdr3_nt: TGTGCCAGCAGCCCTGCACGGGGCAGGGAAGTTGGTGAGCAGTTCTTC

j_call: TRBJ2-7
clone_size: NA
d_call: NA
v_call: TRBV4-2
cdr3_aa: CASSQDRREGNEQYF
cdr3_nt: TGTGCCAGCAGCCAAGATCGCAGGGAAGGTAACGAGCAGTACTTC

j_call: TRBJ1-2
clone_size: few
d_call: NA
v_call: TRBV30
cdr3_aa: CAWSRLYGYTF
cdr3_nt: TGTGCCTGGTCACGGCTCTATGGCTACACCTTC

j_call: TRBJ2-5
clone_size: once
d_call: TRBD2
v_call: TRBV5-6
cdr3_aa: CASSFFGVAGEGEQYF
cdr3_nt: TGTGCCAGCAGCTTTTTCGGCGTAGCGGGAGAAGGGGAGCAGTACTTC

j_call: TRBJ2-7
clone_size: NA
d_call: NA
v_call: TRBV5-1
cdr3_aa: CASSPGTYEQYF
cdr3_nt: TGCGCCAGCAGCCCGGGGACCTACGAGCAGTACTTC

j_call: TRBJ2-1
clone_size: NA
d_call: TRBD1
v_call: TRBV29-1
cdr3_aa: CSLTGGHEQFF
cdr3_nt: TGCAGCCTGACAGGGGGGCATGAGCAGTTCTTC

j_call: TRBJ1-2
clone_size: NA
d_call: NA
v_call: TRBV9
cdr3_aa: CASSAHTF
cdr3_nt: TGTGCCAGCAGCGCCCACACCTTC

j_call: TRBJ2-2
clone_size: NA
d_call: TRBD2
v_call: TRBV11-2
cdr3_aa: CASSPLAGATGELFF
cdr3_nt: TGTGCCAGCAGCCCACTAGCGGGAGCTACCGGGGAGCTGTTTTTT

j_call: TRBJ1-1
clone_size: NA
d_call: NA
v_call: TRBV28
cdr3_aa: CASSFIRERGEAFF
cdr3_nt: TGTGCCAGCAGTTTTATACGGGAGAGAGGTGAAGCTTTCTTT

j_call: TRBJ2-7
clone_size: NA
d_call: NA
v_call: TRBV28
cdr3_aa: CASTRAGVRSYEQYF
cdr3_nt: TGTGCCAGCACCCGCGCCGGGGTACGCTCCTACGAGCAGTACTTC

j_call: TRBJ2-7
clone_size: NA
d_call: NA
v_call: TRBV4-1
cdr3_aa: CASSQRQGTTYEQYF
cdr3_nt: TGCGCCAGCAGCCAACGACAGGGGACTACCTACGAGCAGTACTTC

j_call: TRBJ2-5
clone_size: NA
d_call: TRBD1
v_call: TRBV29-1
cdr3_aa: CSVTGQGAPETQYF
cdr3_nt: TGCAGCGTAACCGGACAGGGGGCCCCGGAGACCCAGTACTTC

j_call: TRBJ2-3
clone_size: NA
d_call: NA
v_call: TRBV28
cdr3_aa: CASSLAGPTDTQYF
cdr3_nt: TGTGCCAGCAGTTTAGCCGGGCCCACAGATACGCAGTATTTT

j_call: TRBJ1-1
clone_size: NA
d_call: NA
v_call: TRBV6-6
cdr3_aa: CASSAWRDTEAFF
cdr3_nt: TGTGCCAGCAGTGCCTGGAGGGACACTGAAGCTTTCTTT

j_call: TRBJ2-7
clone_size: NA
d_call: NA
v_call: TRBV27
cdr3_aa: CASQPLGAYEQYF
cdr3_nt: TGTGCCAGCCAACCACTAGGGGCCTACGAGCAGTACTTC

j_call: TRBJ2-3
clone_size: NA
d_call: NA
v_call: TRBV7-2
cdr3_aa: CASSLRYSGDTQYF
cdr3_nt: TGTGCCAGCAGCTTACGGTACTCGGGAGATACGCAGTATTTT

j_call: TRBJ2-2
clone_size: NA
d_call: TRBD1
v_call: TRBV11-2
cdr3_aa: CASSATGVRDRGTGELFF
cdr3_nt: TGTGCCAGCAGCGCAACGGGGGTCCGGGACAGGGGCACCGGGGAGCTGTTTTTT

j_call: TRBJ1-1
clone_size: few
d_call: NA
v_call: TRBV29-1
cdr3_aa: CSGAVTNTEAFF
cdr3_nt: TGCAGCGGGGCGGTGACGAACACTGAAGCTTTCTTT

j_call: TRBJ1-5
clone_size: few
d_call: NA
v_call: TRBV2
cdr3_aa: CASSLQLGGINQPQHF
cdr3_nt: TGTGCCAGCAGTCTCCAGTTGGGGGGTATCAATCAGCCCCAGCATTTT

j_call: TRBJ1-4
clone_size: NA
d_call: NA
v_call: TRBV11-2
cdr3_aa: CASSLVALVGEKLFF
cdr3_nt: TGTGCCAGCAGCTTAGTGGCCTTGGTGGGTGAAAAACTGTTTTTT

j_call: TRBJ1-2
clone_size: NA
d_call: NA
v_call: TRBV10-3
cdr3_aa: CAISEWQGMDGYTF
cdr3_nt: TGTGCCATCAGTGAGTGGCAGGGAATGGATGGCTACACCTTC

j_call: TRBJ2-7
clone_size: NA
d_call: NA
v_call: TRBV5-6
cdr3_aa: CASSLAGQGDPYEQYF
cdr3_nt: TGTGCCAGCAGCTTGGCGGGGCAGGGAGACCCCTACGAGCAGTACTTC

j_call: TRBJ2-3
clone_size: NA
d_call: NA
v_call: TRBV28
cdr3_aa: CASSLEAGRGQYF
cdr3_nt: TGTGCCAGCAGTTTAGAAGCGGGTCGAGGGCAGTATTTT

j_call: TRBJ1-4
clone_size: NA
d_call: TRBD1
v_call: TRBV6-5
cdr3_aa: CASSPRDRGLLFF
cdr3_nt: TGTGCCAGCAGCCCTAGGGACAGGGGCCTCCTGTTTTTT

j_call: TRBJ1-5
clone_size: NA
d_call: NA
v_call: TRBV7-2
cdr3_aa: CASSLGGQGNQPQHF
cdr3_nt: TGTGCCAGCAGCTTAGGGGGACAAGGCAATCAGCCCCAGCATTTT

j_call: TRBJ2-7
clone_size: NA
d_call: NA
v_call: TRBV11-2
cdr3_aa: CASSLRGGLTYEQYF
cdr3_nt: TGTGCCAGCAGCTTACGTGGGGGATTAACCTACGAGCAGTACTTC

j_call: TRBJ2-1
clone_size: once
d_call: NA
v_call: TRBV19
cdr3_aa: CASSIFGTRGNEQFF
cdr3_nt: TGTGCCAGTAGTATCTTTGGGACCCGGGGAAATGAGCAGTTCTTC

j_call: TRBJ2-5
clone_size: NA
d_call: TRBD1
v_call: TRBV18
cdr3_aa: CASSPYTGGIETQYF
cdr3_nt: TGTGCCAGCTCACCATACACAGGGGGCATTGAGACCCAGTACTTC

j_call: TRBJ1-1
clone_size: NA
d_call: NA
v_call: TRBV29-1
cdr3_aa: CSVERGDRAFF
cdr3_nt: TGCAGCGTTGAGAGGGGGGATAGAGCTTTCTTT

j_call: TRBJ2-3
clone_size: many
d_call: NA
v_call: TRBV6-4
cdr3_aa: CASSADIGETQYF
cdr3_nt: TGTGCCAGCAGTGCGGATATAGGGGAGACGCAGTATTTT

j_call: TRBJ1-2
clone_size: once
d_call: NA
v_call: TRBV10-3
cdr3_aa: CAISGQAGGYTF
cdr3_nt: TGTGCCATCAGTGGACAGGCGGGTGGCTACACCTTC

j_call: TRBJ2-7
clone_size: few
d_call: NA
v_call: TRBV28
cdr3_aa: CASSLIAAAYEQYF
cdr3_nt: TGTGCCAGCAGTTTGATAGCGGCTGCGTACGAGCAGTACTTC

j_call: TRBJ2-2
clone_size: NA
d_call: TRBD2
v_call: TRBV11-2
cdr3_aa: CASRWRERTGELFF
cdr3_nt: TGTGCCAGCCGGTGGCGGGAGCGGACCGGGGAGCTGTTTTTT

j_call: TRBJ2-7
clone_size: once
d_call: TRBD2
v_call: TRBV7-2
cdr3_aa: CASSSGASYEQYF
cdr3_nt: TGTGCCAGCAGTAGCGGGGCGTCCTACGAGCAGTACTTC

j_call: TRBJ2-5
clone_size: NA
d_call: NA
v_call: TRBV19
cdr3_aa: CASSIGVVETQYF
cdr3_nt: TGTGCCAGTAGTATTGGTGTTGTGGAGACCCAGTACTTC

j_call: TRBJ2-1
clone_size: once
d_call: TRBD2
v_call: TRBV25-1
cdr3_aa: CASRGTSAYNEQFF
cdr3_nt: TGTGCCAGCAGGGGGACTAGCGCCTACAATGAGCAGTTCTTC

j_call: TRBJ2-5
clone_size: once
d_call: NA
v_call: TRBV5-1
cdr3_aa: CASSLGAAQETQYF
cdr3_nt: TGCGCCAGCAGCTTGGGCGCAGCTCAAGAGACCCAGTACTTC

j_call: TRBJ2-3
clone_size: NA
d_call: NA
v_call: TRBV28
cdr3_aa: CASSLGGRGTDTQYF
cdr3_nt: TGTGCCAGCAGTTTGGGTGGTAGGGGCACAGATACGCAGTATTTT

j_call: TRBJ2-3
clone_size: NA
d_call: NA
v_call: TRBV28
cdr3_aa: CASSRRDGRMGYTDTQYF
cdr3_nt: TGTGCCAGCAGTCGCCGGGACGGCAGGATGGGGTACACAGATACGCAGTATTTT

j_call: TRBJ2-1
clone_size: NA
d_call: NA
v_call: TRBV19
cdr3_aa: CASSMQFNEQFF
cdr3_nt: TGTGCCAGTAGTATGCAGTTTAATGAGCAGTTCTTC

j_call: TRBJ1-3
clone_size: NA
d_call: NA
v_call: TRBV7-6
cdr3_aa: CASSLVGYSGNTIYF
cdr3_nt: TGTGCCAGCAGCTTAGTAGGGTACTCTGGAAACACCATATATTTT

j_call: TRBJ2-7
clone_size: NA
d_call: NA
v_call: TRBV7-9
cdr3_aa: CASSLDRTYEQYF
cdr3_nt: TGTGCCAGCAGCTTAGACAGGACCTACGAGCAGTACTTC

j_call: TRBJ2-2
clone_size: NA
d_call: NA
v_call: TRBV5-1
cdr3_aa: CASSFDQGELFF
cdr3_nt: TGCGCCAGCAGCTTTGACCAAGGGGAGCTGTTTTTT

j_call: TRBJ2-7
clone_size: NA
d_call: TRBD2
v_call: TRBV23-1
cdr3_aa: CANSGTSCYEQYF
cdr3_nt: TGCGCCAACTCCGGGACTAGCTGCTACGAGCAGTACTTC

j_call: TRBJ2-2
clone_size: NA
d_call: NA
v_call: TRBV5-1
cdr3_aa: CASSLAGPGELFF
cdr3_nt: TGCGCCAGCAGCTTGGCTGGGCCCGGGGAGCTGTTTTTT

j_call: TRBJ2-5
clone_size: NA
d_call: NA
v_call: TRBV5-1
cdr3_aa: CASSLAWAGQETQYF
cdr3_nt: TGCGCCAGCAGCTTGGCGTGGGCAGGCCAAGAGACCCAGTACTTC

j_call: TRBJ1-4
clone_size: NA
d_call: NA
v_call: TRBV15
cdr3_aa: CATSRDRVNEKLFF
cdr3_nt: TGTGCCACCAGCAGAGACAGAGTTAATGAAAAACTGTTTTTT

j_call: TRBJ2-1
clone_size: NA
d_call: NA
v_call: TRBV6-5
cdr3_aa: CASTKGGSYNEQFF
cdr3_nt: TGTGCCAGCACCAAAGGCGGCTCCTACAATGAGCAGTTCTTC

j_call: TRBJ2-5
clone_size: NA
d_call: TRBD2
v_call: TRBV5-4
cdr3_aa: CASSFRVAGGETQYF
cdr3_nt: TGTGCCAGCAGCTTCAGAGTAGCGGGAGGAGAGACCCAGTACTTC

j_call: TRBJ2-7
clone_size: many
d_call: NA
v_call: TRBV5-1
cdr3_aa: CASSFDTYEQYF
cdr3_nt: TGCGCCAGCAGCTTTGACACCTACGAGCAGTACTTC

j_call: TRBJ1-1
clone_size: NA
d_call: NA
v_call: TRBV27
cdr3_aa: CASRQRGTEAFF
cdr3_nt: TGTGCCAGCAGACAAAGGGGCACTGAAGCTTTCTTT

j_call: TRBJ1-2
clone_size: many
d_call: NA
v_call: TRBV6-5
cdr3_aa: CASSYGRNNYGYTF
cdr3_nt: TGTGCCAGCAGTTACGGCAGAAATAACTATGGCTACACCTTC